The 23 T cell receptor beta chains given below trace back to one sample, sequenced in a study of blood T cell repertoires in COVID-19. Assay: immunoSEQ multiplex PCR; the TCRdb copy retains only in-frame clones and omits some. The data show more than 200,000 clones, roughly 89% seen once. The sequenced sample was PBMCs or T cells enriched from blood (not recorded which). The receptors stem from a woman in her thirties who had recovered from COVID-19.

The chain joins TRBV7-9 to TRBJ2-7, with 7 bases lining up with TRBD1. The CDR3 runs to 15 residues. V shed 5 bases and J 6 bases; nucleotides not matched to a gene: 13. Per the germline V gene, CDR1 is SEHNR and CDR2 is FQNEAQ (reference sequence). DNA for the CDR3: TGTGCCAGCAGCCCCCCAATGGGACAGTTAAGCGAGCAGTACTTC. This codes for CASSPPMGQLSEQYF.

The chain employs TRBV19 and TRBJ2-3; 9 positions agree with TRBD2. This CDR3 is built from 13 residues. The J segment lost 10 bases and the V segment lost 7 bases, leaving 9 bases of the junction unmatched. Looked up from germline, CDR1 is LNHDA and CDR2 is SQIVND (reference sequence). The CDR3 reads CASTSGSGGSQYF. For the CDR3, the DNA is TGTGCCAGTACCTCAGGTAGCGGGGGCTCGCAGTATTTT. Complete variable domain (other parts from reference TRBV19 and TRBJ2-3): DGGITQSPKYLFRKEGQNVTLSCEQNLNHDAMYWYRQDPGQGLRLIYYSQIVNDFQKGDIAEGYSVSREKKESFPLTVTSAQKNPTAFYLCASTSGSGGSQYFGPGTRLTVL.

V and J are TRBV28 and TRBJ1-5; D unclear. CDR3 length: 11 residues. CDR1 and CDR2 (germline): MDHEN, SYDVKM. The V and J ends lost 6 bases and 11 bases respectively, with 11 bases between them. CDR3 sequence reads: CASSPFGAQHF. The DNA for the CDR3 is TGTGCCAGCAGCCCATTCGGGGCCCAGCATTTT.

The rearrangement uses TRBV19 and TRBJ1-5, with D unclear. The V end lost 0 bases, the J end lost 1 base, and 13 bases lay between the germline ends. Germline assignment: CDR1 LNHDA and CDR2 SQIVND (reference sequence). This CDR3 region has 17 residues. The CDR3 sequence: CASSIDPAGLSNQPQHF. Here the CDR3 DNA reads TGTGCCAGTAGTATAGATCCGGCGGGTTTGAGCAATCAGCCCCAGCATTTT.

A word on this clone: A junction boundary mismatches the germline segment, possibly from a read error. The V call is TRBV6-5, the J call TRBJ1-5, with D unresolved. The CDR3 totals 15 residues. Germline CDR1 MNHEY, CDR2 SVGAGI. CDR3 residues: CASSHSGGPKQPQHF. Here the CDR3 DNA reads TGTGCCAGCAGTCACTCGGGCGGGCCTAAACAGCCCCAGCATTTT.

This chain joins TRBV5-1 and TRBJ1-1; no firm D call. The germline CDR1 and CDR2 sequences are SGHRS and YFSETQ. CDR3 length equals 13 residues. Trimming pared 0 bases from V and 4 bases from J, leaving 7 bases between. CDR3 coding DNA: TGCGCCAGCAGCTTGGATGCGAGCACTGAAGCTTTCTTT. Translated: CASSLDASTEAFF.

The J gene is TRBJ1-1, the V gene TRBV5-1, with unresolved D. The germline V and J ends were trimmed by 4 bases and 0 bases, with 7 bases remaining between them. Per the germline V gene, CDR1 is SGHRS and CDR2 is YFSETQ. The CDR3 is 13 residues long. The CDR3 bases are TGCGCCAGCAGCAGCGCCATGAACACTGAAGCTTTCTTT. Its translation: CASSSAMNTEAFF.

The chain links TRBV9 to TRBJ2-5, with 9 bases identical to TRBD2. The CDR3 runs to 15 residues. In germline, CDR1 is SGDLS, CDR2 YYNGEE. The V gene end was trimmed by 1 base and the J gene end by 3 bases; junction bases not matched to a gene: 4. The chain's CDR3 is CASSVRGGREETQYF. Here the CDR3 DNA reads TGTGCCAGCAGCGTACGTGGCGGGAGGGAAGAGACCCAGTACTTC. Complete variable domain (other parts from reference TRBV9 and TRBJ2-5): DSGVTQTPKHLITATGQRVTLRCSPRSGDLSVYWYQQSLDQGLQFLIQYYNGEERAKGNILERFSAQQFPDLHSELNLSSLELGDSALYFCASSVRGGREETQYFGPGTRLLVL.

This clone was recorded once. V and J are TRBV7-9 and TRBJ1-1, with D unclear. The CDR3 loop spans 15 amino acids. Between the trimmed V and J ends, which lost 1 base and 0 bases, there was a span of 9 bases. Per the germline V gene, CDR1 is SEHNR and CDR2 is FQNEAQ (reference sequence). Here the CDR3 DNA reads TGTGCCAGCAGCTTAGATGGAGGGTTGAACACTGAAGCTTTCTTT. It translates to CASSLDGGLNTEAFF.

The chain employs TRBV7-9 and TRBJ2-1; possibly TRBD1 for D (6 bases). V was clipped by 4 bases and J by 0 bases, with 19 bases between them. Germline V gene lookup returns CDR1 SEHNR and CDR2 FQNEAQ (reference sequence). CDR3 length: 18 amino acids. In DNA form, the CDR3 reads TGTGCCAGCAGCTGGACAGTCGACCCACGGAGCTCCTACAATGAGCAGTTCTTC. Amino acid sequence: CASSWTVDPRSSYNEQFF.

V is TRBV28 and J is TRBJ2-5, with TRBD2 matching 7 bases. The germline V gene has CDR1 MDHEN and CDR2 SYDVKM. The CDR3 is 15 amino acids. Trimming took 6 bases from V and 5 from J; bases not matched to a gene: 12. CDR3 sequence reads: CASSDIAGGGETQYF. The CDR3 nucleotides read TGTGCCAGCAGCGATATAGCGGGCGGAGGGGAGACCCAGTACTTC. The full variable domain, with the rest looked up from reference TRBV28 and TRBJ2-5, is DVKVTQSSRYLVKRTGEKVFLECVQDMDHENMFWYRQDPGLGLRLIYFSYDVKMKEKGDIPEGYSVSREKKERFSLILESASTNQTSMYLCASSDIAGGGETQYFGPGTRLLVL.

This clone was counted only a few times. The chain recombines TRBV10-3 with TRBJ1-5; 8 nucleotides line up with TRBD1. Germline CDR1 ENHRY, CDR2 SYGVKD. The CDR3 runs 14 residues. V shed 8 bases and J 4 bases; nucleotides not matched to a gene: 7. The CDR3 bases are TGTGCCATCGACCCGACAGGGGTGAATCAGCCCCAGCATTTT. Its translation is CAIDPTGVNQPQHF.

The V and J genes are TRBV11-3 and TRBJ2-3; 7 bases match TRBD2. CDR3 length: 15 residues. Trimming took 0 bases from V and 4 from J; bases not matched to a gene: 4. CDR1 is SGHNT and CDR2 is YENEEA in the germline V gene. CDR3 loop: CASSLEGRGSDTQYF. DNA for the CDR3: TGTGCCAGCAGCTTAGAGGGGCGGGGGTCAGATACGCAGTATTTT.

The CDR3 is CASRSAGGYQPQHF. The CDR3 DNA reads TGTGCCAGCAGATCTGCAGGGGGCTATCAGCCCCAGCATTTT. The chain couples TRBV28 to TRBJ1-5; 8 bases align to TRBD1. The CDR3 covers 14 residues. V lost 6 bases to trimming and J lost 5 bases; unmatched junction nucleotides: 6. Germline V gene lookup returns CDR1 MDHEN and CDR2 SYDVKM.

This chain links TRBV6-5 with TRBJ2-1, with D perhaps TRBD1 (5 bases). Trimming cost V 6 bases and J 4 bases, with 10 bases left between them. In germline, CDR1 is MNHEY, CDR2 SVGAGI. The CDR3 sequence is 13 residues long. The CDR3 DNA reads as TGTGCCAGCAGGCCGACAGATTACAATGAGCAGTTCTTC. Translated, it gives CASRPTDYNEQFF.

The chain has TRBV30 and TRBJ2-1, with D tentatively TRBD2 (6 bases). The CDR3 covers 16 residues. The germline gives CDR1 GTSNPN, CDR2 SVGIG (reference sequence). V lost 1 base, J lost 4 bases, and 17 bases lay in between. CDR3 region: CAWSGGDGEAYNEQFF. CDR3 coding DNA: TGTGCCTGGAGTGGGGGGGACGGGGAGGCATACAATGAGCAGTTCTTC.

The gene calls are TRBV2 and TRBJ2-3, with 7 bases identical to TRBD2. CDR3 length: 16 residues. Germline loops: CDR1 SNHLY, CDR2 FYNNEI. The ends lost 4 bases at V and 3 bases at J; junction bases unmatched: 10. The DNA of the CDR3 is TGTGCCAGCAGTGGACGCGAGGGAGCGGGAACAGATACGCAGTATTTT. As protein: CASSGREGAGTDTQYF.

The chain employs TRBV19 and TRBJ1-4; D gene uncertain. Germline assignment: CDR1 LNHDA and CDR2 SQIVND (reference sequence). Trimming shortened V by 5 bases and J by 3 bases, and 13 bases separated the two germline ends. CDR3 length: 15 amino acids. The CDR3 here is CASSSPSSPNEKLFF. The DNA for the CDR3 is TGTGCCAGTAGTTCCCCTTCGAGCCCTAATGAAAAACTGTTTTTT.

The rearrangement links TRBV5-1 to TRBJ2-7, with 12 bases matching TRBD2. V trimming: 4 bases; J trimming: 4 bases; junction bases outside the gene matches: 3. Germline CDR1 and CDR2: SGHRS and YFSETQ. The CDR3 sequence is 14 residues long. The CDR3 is CASSPTSGSYEQYF. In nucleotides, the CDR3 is TGCGCCAGCAGCCCGACTAGCGGGAGTTACGAGCAGTACTTC.

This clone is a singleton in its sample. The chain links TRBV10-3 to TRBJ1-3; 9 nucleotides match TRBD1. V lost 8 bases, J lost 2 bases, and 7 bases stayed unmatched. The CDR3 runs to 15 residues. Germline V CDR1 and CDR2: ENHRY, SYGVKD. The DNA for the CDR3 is TGTGCCATCGAGGGACAGGGAGGAGCTGGAAACACCATATATTTT. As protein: CAIEGQGGAGNTIYF.

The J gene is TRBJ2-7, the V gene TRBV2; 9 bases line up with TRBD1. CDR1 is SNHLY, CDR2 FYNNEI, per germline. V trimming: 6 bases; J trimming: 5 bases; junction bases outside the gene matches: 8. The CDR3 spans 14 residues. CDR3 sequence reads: CASRLQGASDEQYF. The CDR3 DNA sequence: TGTGCCAGCAGATTACAGGGGGCGTCGGACGAGCAGTACTTC.

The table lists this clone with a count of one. CDR3 loop: CASSLHGQLNTEAFF. The CDR3 nucleotides are TGTGCCAGTAGTCTCCACGGACAGCTGAACACTGAAGCTTTCTTT. The chain uses TRBV19 and TRBJ1-1; D perhaps matches TRBD1 (6 bases). This CDR3 has 15 residues. V was trimmed by 5 bases and J by 0 bases, leaving 13 bases between them. From germline, CDR1 is LNHDA and CDR2 SQIVND (reference sequence).

CDR3 sequence reads: CASSLAQEFLNEQYF. DNA for the CDR3: TGCGCCAGCAGCTTGGCCCAGGAATTTCTCAACGAGCAGTACTTC. The chain combines TRBV5-1 with TRBJ2-7, with D unresolved. Germline V gene lookup returns CDR1 SGHRS and CDR2 YFSETQ. Trimming took off 0 bases at V and 5 bases at J, with 15 bases between the two ends. The length of the CDR3 is 15 residues.